These 14 T cell receptor beta chains were sequenced from one sample in a study of T-cell memory formation after mild COVID-19 (dated by TCRdb to 2020 to 2023). The method behind the library was 5' RACE. The sequencing machine was an Illumina NovaSeq 6000. The public reads were run again by TCRdb, first through fastp at Q25 and then through MiXCR, and only productive beta chains were kept. Each CDR3 protein gets just one entry, which takes the most common genes and DNA from the rows behind it. This sample holds about 310,000 distinct CDR3 sequences; approximately 19% were observed only once. The ten largest make up 21% of the sample. Sequenced material: PBMCs or a T cell subset sorted from them (not recorded which). These receptors came from a man aged 18 to 29 who had mild COVID-19 (a few samples of this study predate the infection). The sample titles of this study are shuffled in the database, so cell type and time point are left out; the donor was told from shared clones.

This clonotype came up a few times. The genes are TRBV20-1 and TRBJ2-3; D is uncertain. In germline, CDR1 is DFQATT, CDR2 SNEGSKA (reference sequence). The CDR3 loop spans 15 amino acids. Trimming removed 0 bases from V and 4 bases from J, with 14 bases in between. In DNA form, the CDR3 reads TGCAGTGCTAGAGATCGACTCCATGGGGCAGATACGCAGTATTTT. As protein: CSARDRLHGADTQYF.

The chain recombines TRBV10-2 with TRBJ1-2; D not certain. V was clipped by 4 bases and J by 4 bases, with 13 bases between them. Per the germline V gene, CDR1 is WSHSY and CDR2 is SAAADI. There are 14 residues in the CDR3. CDR3 coding DNA: TGCGCCAGCAGTGCTTGGACGGGAGCCTATGGCTACACCTTC. Its protein is CASSAWTGAYGYTF.

This clonotype came up many times. The chain links TRBV7-2 to TRBJ2-1; 10 nucleotides line up with TRBD2. Germline loops: CDR1 SGHTA, CDR2 FQGNSA. The trim removed 2 bases at V and 8 bases at J, leaving 6 bases unmatched. The CDR3 has 15 amino acids. The CDR3 bases are TGTGCCAGCAGCTTAAGTAGCGGGGGGCTGTATGAGCAGTTCTTC. Residues: CASSLSSGGLYEQFF.

V gene TRBV20-1 combines with J gene TRBJ2-3, with a weak D call TRBD1 (7 bases). V was clipped by 0 bases and J by 3 bases, with 22 bases between them. CDR3 length: 18 amino acids. Germline loops: CDR1 DFQATT, CDR2 SNEGSKA (reference sequence). The CDR3 coding sequence is TGCAGTGCTAGAGATCCCGGAGGCCGACAGGGAGGTACAGATACGCAGTATTTT. This gives the protein CSARDPGGRQGGTDTQYF.

This clonotype was seen a handful of times. The chain has TRBV7-3 and TRBJ1-1; D not certain. This CDR3 is built from 13 residues. The V end lost 1 base, the J end lost 9 bases, and 12 bases lay between the germline ends. The germline V gene has CDR1 SGHTA and CDR2 FQGTGA. CDR3 DNA: TGTGCCAGCAGCTTAAACCAAGGGTACAAAGCTTTCTTT. Its translation is CASSLNQGYKAFF.

This chain connects TRBV5-1 to TRBJ2-3; maybe TRBD1 (6 bases). The germline V gene encodes CDR1 SGHRS and CDR2 YFSETQ. The CDR3 contains 15 residues. The germline V and J ends were trimmed by 6 bases and 2 bases, with 16 bases remaining between them. This chain's CDR3 is CASTGRGPTTDTQYF. The DNA of the CDR3 is TGCGCCAGCACCGGCAGGGGCCCCACCACAGATACGCAGTATTTT.

This clonotype showed up just a few times. The chain carries TRBV12-3 or TRBV12-4 and TRBJ2-1, with 9 bases fitting TRBD1. V lost 6 bases and J lost 7; bases outside the gene matches: 7. This CDR3 region has 14 residues. The CDR3 nucleotides are TGTGCCAGCAGCTTATACAGGGGGCTAAATGAGCAGTTCTTC. Translated, it gives CASSLYRGLNEQFF.

This clonotype has just a few counts. This chain links TRBV19 with TRBJ1-1; D is ambiguous. Germline CDR1 reads LNHDA; CDR2 reads SQIVND (reference sequence). This CDR3 has 14 amino acids. V was pared by 5 bases and J by 2 bases, with 12 bases between. The CDR3 nucleotides are TGTGCCAGTAGTCTGAGAACCCCTAACACTGAAGCTTTCTTT. This codes for CASSLRTPNTEAFF.

V usage is TRBV13 and J usage is TRBJ2-7; no clear D gene. V lost 5 bases and J 6 bases, leaving 17 bases between the germline ends. CDR3 size: 14 residues. Germline CDR1 PRHDT, CDR2 FYEKMQ (reference sequence). The CDR3 DNA follows: TGTGCCAGCAGCCCGGGCCCCCAACTGGGCGAGCAGTACTTC. Protein product: CASSPGPQLGEQYF. Filled out from reference TRBV13 and TRBJ2-7, the complete variable domain reads AAGVIQSPRHLIKEKRETATLKCYPIPRHDTVYWYQQGPGQDPQFLISFYEKMQSDKGSIPDRFSAQQFSDYHSELNMSSLELGDSALYFCASSPGPQLGEQYFGPGTRLTVT.

The rearrangement joins TRBV7-9 to TRBJ1-5; D is unresolved. V lost 4 bases and J 7 bases, leaving 17 bases between the germline ends. This CDR3 region has 15 residues. CDR1 is SEHNR, CDR2 FQNEAQ, per germline (reference sequence). This CDR3 reads CASSSSGRSRQPQHF. In nucleotides, the CDR3 is TGTGCCAGCAGCTCCTCCGGTCGGTCCAGGCAGCCCCAGCATTTT.

The genes are TRBV4-3 and TRBJ2-3; tentatively, D is TRBD2 (6 bases). The CDR3 totals 16 residues. Per the germline V gene, CDR1 is LGHNA and CDR2 is YSLEER. V lost 1 base and J lost 6, with 17 bases in between. CDR3 residues: CASSQVGTPPFDTQYF. For the CDR3, the DNA is TGCGCCAGCAGCCAAGTGGGGACTCCCCCCTTTGATACGCAGTATTTT.

V is TRBV28 and J is TRBJ2-2; possibly TRBD2 for D (5 bases). Germline V gene lookup returns CDR1 MDHEN and CDR2 SYDVKM. The CDR3 sequence is 14 residues long. With 7 bases removed from V and 1 base from J, the gap between germline ends came to 10 bases. The CDR3 here is CASNRAGNTGELFF. In DNA form, the CDR3 reads TGTGCCAGCAATCGGGCGGGGAACACCGGGGAGCTGTTTTTT.

This clonotype has at least ten counts. V gene TRBV4-1 combines with J gene TRBJ1-4; 10 bases map to TRBD1. The CDR3 totals 16 residues. V lost 4 bases and J lost 6; bases outside the gene matches: 8. Germline lookup yields CDR1 MGHRA and CDR2 YSYEKL. This CDR3 reads CASSPRDRGLHEKLFF. CDR3 nucleotides: TGCGCCAGCAGCCCCAGGGACAGGGGCCTACATGAAAAACTGTTTTTT.

The chain is built from TRBV20-1 and TRBJ2-2; 7 bases line up with TRBD1. Trimming removed 5 bases from V and 2 bases from J; junction bases left unmatched: 5. This CDR3 region has 14 residues. CDR1 is DFQATT, CDR2 SNEGSKA, per germline (reference sequence). The chain's CDR3 is CSAFGTDNTGELFF. CDR3 sequence (DNA): TGCAGTGCTTTCGGGACAGATAACACCGGGGAGCTGTTTTTT.